These 8 T cell receptor beta chains were all obtained from the same sample, sequenced in a study of blood T cell repertoires in COVID-19. Generated by immunoSEQ multiplex PCR, the TCRdb table keeps only in-frame clones and is missing some. This table holds around 300,000 clones, 85% to 90% found once. The material sequenced was peripheral blood. Receptors originate from a middle-aged woman with acute or convalescent COVID-19.

The chain uses TRBV5-1 and TRBJ2-5; D gene ambiguous. V gave up 0 bases and J gave up 3 bases, with 3 bases separating them. This CDR3 comprises 12 residues. CDR1 SGHRS and CDR2 YFSETQ come from the germline V gene. In nucleotides, the CDR3 is TGCGCCAGCAGCTTGGCGGAAGAGACCCAGTACTTC. It codes for CASSLAEETQYF.

This clone was seen once. The chain uses TRBV18 and TRBJ1-2; 9 nucleotides agree with TRBD1. This CDR3 spans 14 amino acids. Germline CDR1 reads KGHSH; CDR2 reads LQKENI. J gave up 8 bases and V 4 bases, and 8 bases lay outside the gene matches. The CDR3 here is CASSLTGQGQGYTF. In DNA, the CDR3 is TGTGCCAGCTCACTGACGGGACAGGGACAGGGCTACACCTTC.

The J gene is TRBJ1-1, the V gene TRBV6-5, with TRBD1 matching 8 bases. Germline assignment: CDR1 MNHEY and CDR2 SVGAGI. This CDR3 is built from 16 residues. V lost 2 bases, J lost 2 bases, and 7 bases stayed unmatched. CDR3 DNA: TGTGCCAGCAGTTACACTCGACAGGGGATCAACACTGAAGCTTTCTTT. Translation gives CASSYTRQGINTEAFF.

A single count supports this clone. The rearrangement uses TRBV7-2 and TRBJ1-2; tentative D call: TRBD1 (5 bases). The CDR3 contains 17 residues. Trimming cost V 2 bases and J 0 bases, with 16 bases left between them. Per the germline V gene, CDR1 is SGHTA and CDR2 is FQGNSA. The chain's CDR3 is CASSLRGHQRTNYGYTF. The CDR3 nucleotides are TGTGCCAGCAGCTTAAGGGGCCATCAAAGGACTAACTATGGCTACACCTTC.

The J gene is TRBJ1-2, the V gene TRBV3-1 (or the pseudogene TRBV3-2), with D possibly being TRBD1 (6 bases). Trimming took 0 bases from V and 4 from J, leaving 18 bases between them. CDR1 LGHDT and CDR2 YNNKEL come from the germline V gene (reference sequence). This CDR3 is built from 17 residues. The CDR3 region is CASSQDSPLQGSYGYTF. Here the CDR3 DNA reads TGTGCCAGCAGCCAAGATTCCCCCCTGCAGGGGTCCTATGGCTACACCTTC.

The chain employs TRBV29-1 and TRBJ2-1; no clear D gene. Germline V gene data show CDR1 as SQVTM and CDR2 as ANQGSEA. V lost 4 bases, J lost 7 bases, and 26 bases lay in between. This CDR3 has 17 residues. The CDR3 nucleotides are TGCAGCGTTGTAGATCTGCTGAATCTCCTGAGAACGAATGAGCAGTTCTTC. This translates into CSVVDLLNLLRTNEQFF.

The chain carries TRBV19 and TRBJ1-5, with D possibly being TRBD1 (5 bases). This CDR3 contains 15 residues. Germline V gives CDR1 LNHDA, CDR2 SQIVND (reference sequence). Trimming removed 1 base at V and 0 bases at J, with 7 bases between. This chain's CDR3 is CASSIVGLSNQPQHF. CDR3 in DNA: TGTGCCAGTAGTATAGTGGGGCTTAGCAATCAGCCCCAGCATTTT.

The chain uses TRBV30 and TRBJ2-3; 11 positions match TRBD2. With 5 bases clipped from V and 2 bases from J, the junction kept 9 bases outside the gene matches. The germline CDR1 and CDR2 sequences are GTSNPN and SVGIG (reference sequence). The CDR3 is 16 amino acids. The CDR3 nucleotides read TGTGCCTGGTCCTCGGGGACTAGCGGATCCACAGATACGCAGTATTTT. It encodes CAWSSGTSGSTDTQYF. Combining the CDR3 with reference TRBV30 and TRBJ2-3 gives the whole variable domain SQTIHQWPATLVQPVGSPLSLECTVEGTSNPNLYWYRQAAGRGLQLLFYSVGIGQISSEVPQNLSASRPQDRQFILSSKKLLLSDSGFYLCAWSSGTSGSTDTQYFGPGTRLTVL.